This T cell receptor beta chain was sequenced during a study of T cells in Graves' hyperthyroidism and ophthalmopathy. Study-level points and caveats: Before onset, ophthalmopathy was predicted by the model a median roughly 6.8 months earlier. Peripheral blood also featured most of the thyroid clonotypes expanded above 0.001.

RNA transcripts served as the template for amplifying TCR beta CDR3 regions. The primer set for the first-round RT-PCR of the TCR CDR3 was HTBI. TCRdb called the multiplex PCR reads again in MiXCR, with one record for every CDR3 protein. The top ten hold 3.7% of the sample, which has 350,000 to 400,000 distinct CDR3 sequences, about 20% seen once. Worth noting for this clonotype: Antigen unknown. One junction end does not reproduce the germline sequence, and a read error may be involved.

Germline V gene data show CDR1 as MNHNS and CDR2 as SASEGT. The length of the CDR3 is 13 residues. This clonotype was obtained from a woman between 18 and 30 years old with Graves' hyperthyroidism. The sequenced sample was blood. The rearrangement uses TRBV6-1 and TRBJ1-2, with unresolved D. The CDR3 spells CASSRRGIYGYTF. The CDR3 coding sequence is TGTGCCAGCAGTCGGAGAGGCATCTATGGGTACACCTTC.